The 13 T cell receptor beta chains below all came from one sample that was sequenced in a study of blood T cell repertoires in COVID-19 (dated by TCRdb to the early 2020s). Libraries were built with the immunoSEQ multiplex PCR assay. TCRdb took over this immuneACCESS table, retaining in-frame rearrangements with V and J assigned. Such tables are incomplete; in checked studies, under half of the missing clones stem from an unresolved V gene, and the remainder is unexplained. Here the sample has roughly 63,000 clones; about nine tenths occur a single time. The leading ten clones occupy about 1.5% of the sample. Sequenced sample: peripheral blood. The receptors originated from a man aged 55-75 years with acute or convalescent COVID-19.

This clone appeared once. The chain combines TRBV7-8 with TRBJ2-7; tentatively, D is TRBD1 (6 bases). The length of the CDR3 is 14 residues. V lost 3 bases and J lost 5, with 14 bases in between. Germline CDR1 is SGHVS and CDR2 is FQNEAQ. The CDR3 sequence is CASSLGAGSDEQYF. CDR3 DNA sequence: TGTGCCAGCAGCTTGGGGGCAGGTAGCGACGAGCAGTACTTC.

The chain joins TRBV2 to TRBJ1-5; no clear D. Trimming cost V 5 bases and J 7 bases, with 9 bases left between them. The CDR3 has 12 amino acids. Germline V lookup: CDR1 SNHLY, CDR2 FYNNEI. Written as DNA, the CDR3 is TGTGCCAGCAGTCAAACAGCCCAGCCCCAGCATTTT. Protein sequence: CASSQTAQPQHF.

This chain joins TRBV7-8 and TRBJ2-1, with TRBD1 as a possible D gene (6 bases). The V end lost 6 bases, the J end lost 5 bases, and 17 bases lay between the germline ends. Germline lookup yields CDR1 SGHVS and CDR2 FQNEAQ. The CDR3 is 15 amino acids. The CDR3 is CASRRTGSSDNEQFF. CDR3 bases: TGTGCCAGCAGAAGAACAGGGTCATCGGACAATGAGCAGTTCTTC.

This rearrangement joins TRBV2 to TRBJ2-3, with 9 bases matching TRBD2. The V and J ends lost 4 bases and 0 bases, in that order; junction bases with no gene match: 2. The CDR3 is 15 residues long. Germline V gives CDR1 SNHLY, CDR2 FYNNEI. The CDR3 region has the DNA TGTGCCAGCAGTGCAAGCGGGGGGAGCACAGATACGCAGTATTTT. This gives the protein CASSASGGSTDTQYF.

The V and J genes are TRBV19 and TRBJ1-5, with 11 bases identical to TRBD1. This CDR3 is 14 amino acids long. Looked up from germline, CDR1 is LNHDA and CDR2 is SQIVND (reference sequence). V lost 10 bases and J lost 5; bases outside the gene matches: 7. In DNA, the CDR3 is TGTGCCACCGCCGGGACAGGGGGGCATCAGCCCCAGCATTTT. The encoded protein is CATAGTGGHQPQHF.

The V call is TRBV29-1, the J call TRBJ2-3; TRBD2 agrees at 10 bases. Trimming cost V 0 bases and J 3 bases; bases outside gene matches: 9. Germline CDR1 is SQVTM and CDR2 is ANQGSEA. The CDR3 has 17 amino acids. This CDR3 is CSVEDLRAGGATDTQYF. In DNA, the CDR3 is TGCAGCGTTGAAGATCTTCGAGCGGGAGGGGCGACAGATACGCAGTATTTT.

The chain joins TRBV29-1 to TRBJ1-3; maybe TRBD1 (5 bases). Germline-derived CDR1 and CDR2 are SQVTM and ANQGSEA. The length of the CDR3 is 13 residues. The V gene lost 5 bases and the J gene lost 0 bases, with 8 bases spanning the gap. The CDR3 loop is CSVSGISGNTIYF. The CDR3 DNA is TGCAGCGTTTCAGGGATCTCTGGAAACACCATATATTTT.

The gene calls are TRBV11-2 and TRBJ2-7; TRBD2 might be the D (7 bases). This CDR3 has 14 residues. V lost 6 bases and J lost 4, with 16 bases in between. Germline values: CDR1 SGHAT, CDR2 FQNNGV. The CDR3 bases are TGTGCCAGCAGGCTAGGGGGGGGGAGTTACGAGCAGTACTTC. Protein: CASRLGGGSYEQYF.

This clone was seen a handful of times. CDR3 DNA sequence: TGTGCCAGCAGCCAAACGAGGACAGGGGCCGGGGAGCTGTTTTTT. It yields the protein CASSQTRTGAGELFF. The V call is TRBV5-4, the J call TRBJ2-2, with 9 bases aligning to TRBD1. V shed 4 bases and J 6 bases; nucleotides not matched to a gene: 7. Germline CDR1 and CDR2: SGHNT and YYREEE (reference sequence). The CDR3 covers 15 residues.

V gene TRBV9 combines with J gene TRBJ2-3, with 11 nucleotides matching TRBD2. Germline CDR1 is SGDLS and CDR2 is YYNGEE. J lost 6 bases, V lost 3 bases, and 9 bases had no gene match. This CDR3 is built from 16 residues. In DNA form, the CDR3 reads TGTGCCAGCAGCGCCCTACTAGCGGGAGCTGGTGATACGCAGTATTTT. This encodes CASSALLAGAGDTQYF.

The V call is TRBV7-2, the J call TRBJ1-3; D uncertain. CDR1 SGHTA and CDR2 FQGNSA come from the germline V gene. This CDR3 is built from 15 residues. The V and J ends lost 6 bases and 0 bases respectively, with 12 bases between them. The chain's CDR3 is CASRRDGSSGNTIYF. CDR3 sequence (DNA): TGTGCCAGCAGGCGCGACGGGAGCTCTGGAAACACCATATATTTT.

The gene calls are TRBV4-3 and TRBJ2-5, with TRBD1 identical over 8 bases. The CDR3 is 15 amino acids. V dropped 1 base and J dropped 1; count of bases not matched to a gene: 2. CDR1 and CDR2 (germline): LGHNA, YSLEER. CDR3 protein: CASSQATGVQETQYF. The CDR3 DNA reads as TGCGCCAGCAGCCAAGCGACAGGGGTCCAAGAGACCCAGTACTTC.

The V gene is TRBV3-1 (or the pseudogene TRBV3-2), the J gene TRBJ2-5; the match to TRBD1 covers 8 bases. From germline, CDR1 is LGHDT and CDR2 YNNKEL (reference sequence). CDR3 size: 15 residues. With 4 bases clipped from V and 4 bases from J, the junction kept 8 bases outside the gene matches. The CDR3 reads CASSPQDRVGETQYF. The CDR3 DNA is TGTGCCAGCAGCCCCCAGGACAGGGTTGGAGAGACCCAGTACTTC.